Sequencing of this T cell receptor (beta chain) was carried out in a study of T cells after yellow fever vaccination (dated by TCRdb to between 2017 and 2020). A note on the overall study: The SMART-Seq v4 Ultra Low Input RNA kit was used to prepare libraries from fractions with low cell numbers. To follow T-cell clones before and after primary and booster YFV17D yellow fever vaccination, bulk TCR alpha and beta repertoires were sequenced over time. Two healthy male donors, one aged 18 to 29 and one aged 30 to 40 years, made up the cohort. Blood was drawn at multiple timepoints before and after primary and secondary immunization, with bulk PBMC replicates and cell subsets isolated.

This clonotype was counted between two and nine times. What antigen it recognizes has not been identified. No base quality values were provided; no much bigger clone lies one nucleotide off. Synthesis of TCR cDNA relied on 5'RACE template switching, a step that introduced a universal primer site along with unique molecular identifiers. Priming for cDNA synthesis came from both the TCR alpha and TCR beta constant segments. Library amplification involved two PCR steps, and the second step added sample barcodes and sequencing adapters. Sequencing of libraries was performed on Illumina HiSeq 2500 (2x100 bp) or NovaSeq (2x150 bp). Turning to the authors' computational methods: Demultiplexing of reads and collapsing into UMI consensus sequences were performed with MIGEC, and V(D)J alignment was carried out with MiXCR. Using edgeR on replicate PBMC samples, clonotypes were called vaccine-responding if FDR was below 0.01 and the log2 fold change was above 5 up to day 15. Bulk clonotypes were assigned CD4 or CD8 identity according to which sequenced CD4 or CD8 repertoire held them at higher abundance. TCRdb reprocessed the public reads (quality trimming at Q25 with fastp, clone calling with MiXCR) and kept in-frame beta chains. CDR3 protein sequences are deduplicated, and each keeps its most common genes and DNA. What appears here as the V and J calls and clone size reflects TCRdb's work, not the paper's. The sample table holds roughly 340,000 distinct CDR3 sequences, of which 8.7% were seen once. The top ten constitute approximately 19% of the sample.

Trimming removed 5 bases from V and 2 bases from J; the gene matches leave 6 bases unexplained. Including cysteine and phenylalanine, the CDR3 has 15 amino acids. The DNA shown is the 45-base CDR3, in frame from base 1. CDR1 MNHEY and CDR2 SVGEGT were looked up in the germline V gene. General study outcomes and caveats: Because abundant contaminating clonotypes from the bulk population could be contained in FACS-sorted repertoires, computational filtering was required. A small share of clonotypes occurred in both CD4 and CD8 compartments, likely arising from convergent recombination. Compared with the primary T-cell response, the secondary T-cell response was faster but weaker, reaching its peak on day 5 rather than on day 15. Most clones expanded after primary vaccination (96% of CD4 and 88% of CD8) were re-detected after the booster, suggesting that broad memory maintenance occurred. Because the study included only two donors, the extent to which the findings can be generalized is limited.

Sample treatment or condition, as interpreted from the label and publication: live attenuated yellow fever vaccine strain. At every blood-draw timepoint, two biological replicates of bulk PBMCs were collected. A standard Ficoll-Paque protocol was used to isolate PBMCs from peripheral blood. TriZol was used to extract RNA from bulk PBMCs, CD4 and CD8 fractions, and dextramer-positive and dextramer-negative fractions. The clonotype comes from a man in his late teens or twenties who received the YFV17D yellow fever vaccine. The chain couples TRBV6-2 or TRBV6-3 to TRBJ2-1, with 7 bases aligning to TRBD2. Sample: PBMCs, taken on the day of the first yellow fever vaccination. CDR3 loop: CASSHGLGAYNEQFF. The nucleotides are TGTGCCAGCAGTCACGGACTAGGGGCCTACAATGAGCAGTTCTTC.